The TCR beta chain under discussion was sequenced for a study of T cells in Graves' hyperthyroidism and ophthalmopathy. On the study more broadly: Specimen type is peripheral blood, collected at initial diagnosis prior to any treatment.

The CDR3 length is 15 residues. Trimming took off 1 base at V and 3 bases at J, with 10 bases between the two ends. The V gene's germline CDR1 is LGHNT and CDR2 FRNRAP. TCR beta CDR3 regions were amplified from RNA. Researchers ran a first-round RT-PCR on the TCR CDR3 using the HTBI primer set. MiXCR was run by TCRdb on the multiplex PCR reads, yielding one entry per CDR3 protein. The data show about 590,000 distinct CDR3 sequences, 14% seen once. The table lists this clonotype with a few counts. Antigen specificity is unknown. Study results and caveats: The blood repertoire included most of the expanded thyroid clonotypes above 0.001. Through a model of 13 V-J features, ophthalmopathy was separated from stable hyperthyroidism.

The sequence came from a young woman with Graves' ophthalmopathy. Input material: blood. The chain combines TRBV12-5 with TRBJ1-3; possible D gene TRBD1, 5 bases. As DNA, the CDR3 is TGTGCTAGTGGTTTGGGGGGGGTTATTGGAAACACCATATATTTT. Amino acid sequence: CASGLGGVIGNTIYF. The variable domain in full, with the rest retrieved from reference TRBV12-5 and TRBJ1-3, is DARVTQTPRHKVTEMGQEVTMRCQPILGHNTVFWYRQTMMQGLELLAYFRNRAPLDDSGMPKDRFSAEMPDATLATLKIQPSEPRDSAVYFCASGLGGVIGNTIYFGEGSWLTVV.